What follows describes a single TCR beta chain. This entry is derived from a study of shared clonotypes between healthy human individuals. The protocol was immunoSEQ multiplex PCR, while the TCRdb copy is restricted to in-frame clones and leaves out a portion. The sample contains more than 2 million clones, 85% to 95% of which appear only once. Germline CDR1 reads GTSNPN; CDR2 reads SVGIG (reference sequence). This CDR3 is built from 12 residues. Sequencing used naive CD4+ T cells sorted from blood. Stated subset: CD45RA+ positively selected. The rearrangement joins TRBV30 to TRBJ1-4, with 9 bases matching TRBD1. The clonotype was recovered from a man between 18 and 35 years old in good health. The CDR3 DNA follows: TGTGCATTGGGACAGGGTAATGAAAAACTGTTTTTT. It encodes CALGQGNEKLFF.